Below, one TCR beta chain is given with its context. The specificity of this receptor is unknown. It has no much larger one-base neighbor in the sample; base qualities were not kept. Deletion took 2 bases off V and 8 bases off J, with a span of 19 bases between the germline ends. Taken from cysteine to phenylalanine, the CDR3 has 17 residues. The sequence is cut down to CDR3 DNA, 51 bases in frame from base 1. For CDR1 and CDR2, the germline V gene lists SGHTA and FQGNSA. A case-control design nested within a healthcare worker cohort in London, UK, was used, with weekly nasopharyngeal swab PCR tests and blood sampling performed. Healthcare workers were enrolled in the week of the UK lockdown, from 23 to 31 March 2020, and were followed every week for up to roughly 15 weeks. The method was 5' RACE. TCRdb lists the instrument as NextSeq 500. To correct for sequencing error and PCR bias, the TCR library protocol tagged individual cDNA molecules with unique molecular identifiers. Sequencing covered both TCR alpha and beta chains, and within each sample the abundances of alpha and beta sequences were tightly co-correlated. The published analysis was carried out like this. Decombinator V4 was used to annotate the V gene, J gene and CDR3 of the TCR sequences. TCRs were defined as expanded if a significant change between any two time points was detected under a Poisson model with p below 0.0001. TCR abundances were normalised to the total number of TCRs sequenced per sample and expressed as counts per million. TRAV1-2 paired with TRAJ12, TRAJ20 or TRAJ33 defined MAIT TCRs, while TRAV10 paired with TRAJ18 defined iNKT TCRs. VDJdb, accessed on 1 November 2021, was searched for TCRs annotated for CMV, EBV and SARS-CoV-2, and TCRs annotated for more than one antigen were excluded. In TCRdb, the public reads were trimmed at Q25 with fastp and aligned with MiXCR, with productive beta chains retained. Every CDR3 protein is listed once, alongside the most common genes and DNA of its rows. The V and J calls, along with clone size, are taken from TCRdb and not from the paper's own processing. The sample table records tens of thousands of distinct CDR3 sequences; 5.9% of these occur just once. Around 3.5% of the sample belongs to the ten largest clones.

This sample was included in a study of early T cells in non-severe SARS-CoV-2 infection (dated by TCRdb to the early 2020s). In terms of the full investigation: Bulk RNA from unsorted whole blood was used for TCR sequencing, so alpha and beta chains could not be paired.

What the work shows at the level of the full study, not this receptor alone: VDJdb matching was skewed toward anti-spike CD8 responses and likely underestimated virus-specific expansions by missing private and CD4 specificities.

The chain links TRBV7-2 with TRBJ1-6, with the D gene too uncertain to name. This receptor was taken from an adult who was a healthcare worker with PCR-confirmed SARS-CoV-2 infection or an uninfected control (not recorded which). The sample consisted of whole blood, taken at baseline. The bases read TGTGCCAGCAGCTTAAGTCCCAGTTACATTCAGGATTCACCCCTCCACTTT. Its protein is CASSLSPSYIQDSPLHF.